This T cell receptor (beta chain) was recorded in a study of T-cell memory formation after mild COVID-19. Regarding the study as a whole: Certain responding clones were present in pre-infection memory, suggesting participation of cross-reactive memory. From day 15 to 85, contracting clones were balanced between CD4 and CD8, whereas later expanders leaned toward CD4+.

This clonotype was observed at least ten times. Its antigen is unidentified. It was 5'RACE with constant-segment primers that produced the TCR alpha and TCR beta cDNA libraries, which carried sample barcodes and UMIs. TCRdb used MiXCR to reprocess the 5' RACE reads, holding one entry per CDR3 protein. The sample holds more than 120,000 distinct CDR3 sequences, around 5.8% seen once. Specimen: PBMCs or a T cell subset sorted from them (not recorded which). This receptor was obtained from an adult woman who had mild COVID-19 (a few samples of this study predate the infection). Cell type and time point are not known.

The CDR3 region has the DNA TGCAGCGTTGATAGCGGGGGGATCGAGACCCAGTACTTC. It is translated as CSVDSGGIETQYF. The rearrangement links TRBV29-1 to TRBJ2-5; 10 bases fit TRBD2. After removal of 3 bases from V and 5 bases from J, the junction contained 3 bases not matched to a gene. Germline V gene data show CDR1 as SQVTM and CDR2 as ANQGSEA. The CDR3 sequence is 13 residues long.